Below are 26 T cell receptor beta chains sequenced from a single sample in a study of blood T cells in healthy people across ages. Sample-barcoded 5' priming and a J-beta primer mix drove a second PCR of roughly 6 to 12 cycles. TCRdb re-derived calls from the 5' RACE reads in MiXCR, one entry per CDR3 protein. The sample contains hundreds of thousands of distinct CDR3 sequences, around 28% of which appear only once. The sequenced material came from blood. These receptors all stem from a woman at least 80 years old in good health.

The V call is TRBV19, the J call TRBJ2-7, with TRBD2 matching over 10 bases. This CDR3 is built from 14 residues. Germline trimming cut 11 bases from V and 3 bases from J; bases unmatched to any gene: 10. Germline V gene sequence: CDR1 LNHDA, CDR2 SQIVND (reference sequence). CDR3 protein: CAGQFLAGDYEQYF. CDR3 bases: TGTGCCGGTCAATTTCTAGCGGGGGACTACGAGCAGTACTTC.

This clonotype was found once. Sequence at one end of the junction differs from germline and may be a read error. The chain employs TRBV6-2 or TRBV6-3 and TRBJ1-5; D perhaps matches TRBD1 (6 bases). CDR3 size: 17 residues. The germline CDR1 and CDR2 sequences are MNHEY and SVGEGT. In nucleotides, the CDR3 is TGTGCCAGCATCCCCGCCCGGGGGCGCGTGGGTAATCGGCCCCAGCATTTT. It is translated as CASIPARGRVGNRPQHF.

As regards this clonotype: This clone may be a read error of a much larger clone one base away. V gene TRBV27 combines with J gene TRBJ2-4; D may match TRBD1 or TRBD2 (5 bases each). In germline, CDR1 is MNHEY, CDR2 SMNVEV (reference sequence). V lost 7 bases, J lost 13 bases, and 35 bases lay in between. There are 18 residues in the CDR3. The CDR3 protein is CASNELGVSLLGRGEQYF. Written as DNA, the CDR3 is TGTGCCAGCAATGAGCTCGGGGTCAGCCTTTTGGGGAGAGGGGAGCAGTACTTC.

There are many counts of this clonotype. V and J are TRBV6-5 and TRBJ2-5; D may be TRBD1 (7 bases). Trimming took 3 bases from V and 11 from J, leaving 25 bases between them. CDR1 is MNHEY, CDR2 SVGAGI, per germline. The CDR3 has 16 residues. The CDR3 sequence is CASSYGGDSLYNEQYF. The DNA of the CDR3 is TGTGCCAGCAGTTATGGAGGGGACAGCCTATACAATGAGCAGTACTTC.

This clonotype was seen many times. This sequence joins TRBV7-2 and TRBJ1-5; TRBD1 agrees at 7 bases. CDR3 length equals 14 residues. CDR1 SGHTA and CDR2 FQGNSA come from the germline V gene. Germline trimming cut 6 bases from V and 0 bases from J; bases unmatched to any gene: 2. The CDR3 is CASRDRNSNQPQHF. CDR3 nucleotides: TGTGCCAGCAGGGACAGGAATAGCAATCAGCCCCAGCATTTT.

This clonotype was seen only a few times. V and J are TRBV5-4 and TRBJ2-1; D is possibly TRBD1 or TRBD2 (5 bases each). Germline V lookup: CDR1 SGHNT, CDR2 YYREEE (reference sequence). The CDR3 extends over 15 amino acids. Trimming cost V 6 bases and J 8 bases, with 21 bases left between them. This CDR3 reads CASTDARGEWYEQFF. In DNA form, the CDR3 reads TGTGCCAGCACCGACGCGAGGGGAGAATGGTATGAGCAGTTCTTC. Combining the CDR3 with reference TRBV5-4 and TRBJ2-1 gives the whole variable domain ETGVTQSPTHLIKTRGQQVTLRCSSQSGHNTVSWYQQALGQGPQFIFQYYREEENGRGNFPPRFSGLQFPNYSSELNVNALELDDSALYLCASTDARGEWYEQFFGPGTRLTVL.

A few counts support this clonotype. The chain employs TRBV5-1 and TRBJ1-1; 7 bases line up with TRBD1. The CDR3 is made up of 15 amino acids. J gave up 1 base and V 4 bases, and 7 bases lay outside the gene matches. Germline CDR1 is SGHRS and CDR2 is YFSETQ. CDR3 sequence: CASSVIRDRNTEAFF. DNA for the CDR3: TGCGCCAGCAGCGTGATCCGGGACAGGAACACTGAAGCTTTCTTT.

The chain combines TRBV6-5 with TRBJ2-3; no definite D call. The CDR3 totals 15 residues. Trimming shortened V by 2 bases and J by 4 bases, and 13 bases separated the two germline ends. Germline V lookup: CDR1 MNHEY, CDR2 SVGAGI. CDR3 loop: CASSYHPTGADTQYF. CDR3 sequence (DNA): TGTGCCAGCAGTTACCACCCAACTGGGGCAGATACGCAGTATTTT.

This clonotype was detected ten times or more. V gene TRBV6-2 or TRBV6-3 combines with J gene TRBJ2-7; weak D call: TRBD2 (6 bases). This CDR3 is built from 16 residues. The ends were cut back, 7 bases at V and 0 bases at J, with 19 bases in the middle. The germline V gene has CDR1 MNHEY and CDR2 SVGEGT. CDR3 sequence: CASTEGGGVSSYEQYF. The CDR3 nucleotides are TGTGCCAGCACCGAAGGCGGAGGGGTATCCTCCTACGAGCAGTACTTC.

This clonotype was counted ten times or more. This chain uses TRBV6-2 or TRBV6-3 with TRBJ2-7; no definite D call. This CDR3 is built from 14 residues. Germline V gene lookup returns CDR1 MNHEY and CDR2 SVGEGT. The V and J ends lost 1 base and 3 bases respectively, with 10 bases between them. CDR3 region: CASSYYGRVYEQYF. As DNA, the CDR3 is TGTGCCAGCAGTTACTACGGACGGGTCTACGAGCAGTACTTC.

This clonotype was observed many times. V usage is TRBV3-1 and J usage is TRBJ1-1; tentatively, D is TRBD1 (5 bases). The V gene's germline CDR1 is LGHDT and CDR2 YNNKEL (reference sequence). Trimming took 4 bases from V and 3 from J, leaving 9 bases between them. The CDR3 sequence is 13 residues long. CDR3 bases: TGTGCCAGCAGCCGCGGGACCGACACTGAAGCTTTCTTT. Its protein product is CASSRGTDTEAFF.

The chain recombines TRBV11-2 with TRBJ2-3; D might be TRBD1 or TRBD2, each matching 5 bases. This CDR3 spans 17 amino acids. V was cut by 2 bases and J by 1 base, with 16 bases left in between. CDR1 is SGHAT and CDR2 is FQNNGV in the germline V gene. The CDR3 nucleotides read TGTGCCAGCAGCTTAAGGGGACCAGAGGAACGCACAGATACGCAGTATTTT. This codes for CASSLRGPEERTDTQYF.

This clonotype has only a few counts. V gene TRBV12-3 or TRBV12-4 combines with J gene TRBJ2-2, with a tentative D call TRBD2 (6 bases). The CDR3 has 15 amino acids. V lost 2 bases to trimming and J lost 3 bases, with 10 bases between them. CDR3 DNA: TGTGCCAGCAGTTTAAAGGCGGGATACACCGGGGAGCTGTTTTTT. Protein: CASSLKAGYTGELFF.

This clonotype was counted ten times or more. The CDR3 nucleotides read TGTGCCAGCAGCTTAGCCCGAGGGGGACTAGCCCTCAATGAGCAGTTCTTC. Translated, it gives CASSLARGGLALNEQFF. The chain links TRBV7-9 to TRBJ2-1, with 9 bases that match TRBD2. The CDR3 extends over 17 amino acids. Germline V CDR1 and CDR2: SEHNR, FQNEAQ (reference sequence). Trimming at V came to 0 bases and at J to 6 bases, leaving 9 bases not matched to a gene. Variable domain in full (rest from reference TRBV7-9 and TRBJ2-1): DTGVSQNPRHKITKRGQNVTFRCDPISEHNRLYWYRQTLGQGPEFLTYFQNEAQLEKSRLLSDRFSAERPKGSFSTLEIQRTEQGDSAMYLCASSLARGGLALNEQFFGPGTRLTVL.

As regards this clonotype: Being one base from a much bigger clone, this may be a read error. The chain combines TRBV6-2 or TRBV6-3 with TRBJ2-1, with a weak D call TRBD1 (5 bases). Germline V gene lookup returns CDR1 MNHEY and CDR2 SVGEGT. The CDR3 runs 15 residues. The CDR3, as DNA: TGTGCCAGCAGCAGGACACTGTACTCCCACAATGAGCAGTTCTTC. It encodes CASSRTLYSHNEQFF.

This clonotype was found a few times. The rearrangement links TRBV20-1 to TRBJ1-6, with a tentative D call TRBD1 (5 bases). Germline CDR1 DFQATT, CDR2 SNEGSKA (reference sequence). The CDR3 consists of 13 residues. The CDR3 protein is CSAQQGRASPLHF. The CDR3, as DNA: TGCAGCGCGCAGCAGGGCAGGGCCTCACCCCTCCACTTT.

V usage is TRBV14 and J usage is TRBJ1-1; D remains ambiguous. Trimming shortened V by 4 bases and J by 1 base, and 10 bases separated the two germline ends. Germline lookup yields CDR1 SGHDN and CDR2 FVKESK. CDR3 length equals 14 residues. The CDR3 DNA reads TGTGCCAGCAGCCCACTGGACCGGAACACTGAAGCTTTCTTT. Translating it yields CASSPLDRNTEAFF.

The sample holds a few counts of this clonotype. This chain connects TRBV7-9 to TRBJ1-5; D is undetermined. Germline V gene lookup returns CDR1 SEHNR and CDR2 FQNEAQ (reference sequence). The CDR3 totals 19 residues. V was pared by 1 base and J by 0 bases, with 19 bases between. CDR3 protein: CASSLELGSVFYSNQPQHF. The CDR3 DNA is TGTGCCAGCAGCTTAGAACTTGGATCCGTATTCTATAGCAATCAGCCCCAGCATTTT.

As regards this clonotype: A much larger clone is a single base away; this may be a read error. The V gene is TRBV6-2 or TRBV6-3, the J gene TRBJ2-3; D is perhaps TRBD1 (6 bases). The CDR3 spans 19 residues. Per the germline V gene, CDR1 is MNHEY and CDR2 is SVGEGT. The CDR3 sequence is CAGSYRAPTPGPGADTQYF. The DNA for the CDR3 is TGTGCCGGCAGTTACAGGGCTCCAACACCGGGCCCGGGCGCAGATACGCAGTATTTT.

This clonotype showed up just a few times. The rearrangement joins TRBV30 to TRBJ1-5; D remains unclear. The germline V and J ends were trimmed by 0 bases and 6 bases, with 12 bases remaining between them. CDR3 length: 14 residues. Germline V gene sequence: CDR1 GTSNPN, CDR2 SVGIG (reference sequence). The CDR3 bases are TGTGCCTGGAGTGTTCGGCAGGTGGGTCAGCCCCAGCATTTT. Encoded protein: CAWSVRQVGQPQHF. Full variable domain (missing parts from reference TRBV30 and TRBJ1-5): SQTIHQWPATLVQPVGSPLSLECTVEGTSNPNLYWYRQAAGRGLQLLFYSVGIGQISSEVPQNLSASRPQDRQFILSSKKLLLSDSGFYLCAWSVRQVGQPQHFGDGTRLSIL.

This clonotype was detected many times. The chain is built from TRBV4-3 and TRBJ2-3; possible D gene TRBD2, 6 bases. Germline CDR1 reads LGHNA; CDR2 reads YSLEER. The CDR3 covers 15 residues. Trimming pared 1 base from V and 5 bases from J, leaving 13 bases between. The CDR3 sequence is CASSQGPAGLDTQYF. Written as DNA, the CDR3 is TGCGCCAGCAGCCAAGGCCCTGCGGGGTTAGATACGCAGTATTTT.

This clonotype has only a few counts. The J gene is TRBJ1-4, the V gene TRBV12-3 or TRBV12-4, with a tentative D call TRBD1 (5 bases). The CDR3 has 13 residues. V lost 4 bases and J 7 bases, leaving 10 bases between the germline ends. The CDR3 nucleotides read TGTGCCAGCAGTTCCGGGGGACGTGAAAAACTGTTTTTT. Protein product: CASSSGGREKLFF.

This clonotype was detected many times. Sequence at one end of the junction differs from germline and may be a read error. The chain joins TRBV5-1 to TRBJ2-1, with 8 bases matching TRBD1. This CDR3 is 14 amino acids long. Germline V gene data show CDR1 as SGHRS and CDR2 as YFSETQ. The CDR3 DNA follows: TGTGCCAGCAGCGTCAGGGGGCTGGGGAATGAGCAGTTCTTC. It translates to CASSVRGLGNEQFF. Full variable domain (outside the CDR3, taken from reference TRBV5-1 and TRBJ2-1): KAGVTQTPRYLIKTRGQQVTLSCSPISGHRSVSWYQQTPGQGLQFLFEYFSETQRNKGNFPGRFSGRQFSNSRSEMNVSTLELGDSALYLCASSVRGLGNEQFFGPGTRLTVL.

For this clonotype: A much larger clonotype is one base distant, so this may be a read error. The chain uses TRBV20-1 and TRBJ2-1; D is possibly TRBD1 or TRBD2 (5 bases each). This CDR3 has 18 residues. Germline V gives CDR1 DFQATT, CDR2 SNEGSKA (reference sequence). V was cut by 6 bases and J by 0 bases, with 24 bases left in between. In DNA form, the CDR3 reads TGCAGTGCGAGTGTCCAGAGGGGCCGTTACCACTCCTACAATGAGCAGTTCTTC. Its translation is CSASVQRGRYHSYNEQFF.

The sample holds many counts of this clonotype. The V call is TRBV7-2, the J call TRBJ1-5; D is undetermined. CDR3 length: 15 residues. Trimming took off 1 base at V and 3 bases at J, with 10 bases between the two ends. CDR1 is SGHTA, CDR2 FQGNSA, per germline. CDR3 nucleotide sequence: TGTGCCAGCAGCTTAGGAGGGCAGCACAATCAGCCCCAGCATTTT. It yields the protein CASSLGGQHNQPQHF.

This clonotype has at least ten counts. The chain is built from TRBV7-2 and TRBJ2-1; perhaps TRBD2 as D (7 bases). Germline-derived CDR1 and CDR2 are SGHTA and FQGNSA. Trimming left V 5 bases short and J 7 bases short, with 21 bases between. This CDR3 is built from 16 residues. CDR3 sequence reads: CASSPQRGRGANEQFF. CDR3 coding DNA: TGTGCCAGCAGCCCGCAGAGGGGGAGGGGTGCGAATGAGCAGTTCTTC.